What follows are 8 T cell receptor beta chains derived from one specimen sequenced in a study of STAT3 mutations in large granular lymphocyte leukemia. General study points: In T-cell large granular lymphocyte leukemia, about half of patients showed multiple immunodominant subclonotypes.

For these TCRs, the target antigens are not known. The method was immunoSEQ multiplex PCR; TCRdb's version includes in-frame clones alone and lacks a portion of them. Among around 5,200 clones listed, about 70% were seen once. Sample: PBMCs. These receptors all stem from a human donor with T large granular lymphocyte leukemia. Some clones in this sample may be carry-over from other donors' samples.

V usage is TRBV18 and J usage is TRBJ1-2; 8 bases fit TRBD1. The junction had 4 bases not matched to a gene; V was cut back by 3 bases and J by 4 bases. The CDR3 totals 14 residues. The germline V gene encodes CDR1 KGHSH and CDR2 LQKENI. This CDR3 is CASSPGQAGYGYTF. The CDR3 DNA is TGTGCCAGCTCACCGGGACAGGCCGGCTATGGCTACACCTTC.

V usage is TRBV28 and J usage is TRBJ1-5; a possible D gene is TRBD1 (6 bases). The CDR3 has 15 residues. V gave up 8 bases and J gave up 0 bases, with 14 bases separating them. Germline V gene sequence: CDR1 MDHEN, CDR2 SYDVKM. This CDR3 reads CASGGRGPSNQPQHF. The CDR3 DNA follows: TGTGCCAGCGGCGGGCGGGGGCCTAGCAATCAGCCCCAGCATTTT.

This clone was seen a handful of times. The genes are TRBV5-6 and TRBJ2-7; no clear D. This CDR3 contains 13 residues. CDR1 SGHDT and CDR2 YYEEEE come from the germline V gene. V lost 0 bases and J lost 0, with 4 bases in between. CDR3 coding DNA: TGTGCCAGCAGCTTGGGCAGCTCCTACGAGCAGTACTTC. Translating gives CASSLGSSYEQYF. The whole variable domain, remainder taken from reference TRBV5-6 and TRBJ2-7, is DAGVTQSPTHLIKTRGQQVTLRCSPKSGHDTVSWYQQALGQGPQFIFQYYEEEERQRGNFPDRFSGHQFPNYSSELNVNALLLGDSALYLCASSLGSSYEQYFGPGTRLTVT.

CDR3 residues: CSVERPQSNYGYTF. CDR3 in DNA: TGCAGCGTTGAACGGCCGCAGTCTAACTATGGCTACACCTTC. J is TRBJ1-2 and V is TRBV29-1, with D uncertain. The CDR3 runs to 14 residues. Per the germline V gene, CDR1 is SQVTM and CDR2 is ANQGSEA. Trimming pared 2 bases from V and 0 bases from J, leaving 10 bases between.

The chain carries TRBV27 and TRBJ1-2; unclear D gene. CDR1 and CDR2 from the germline V gene are MNHEY and SMNVEV (reference sequence). This CDR3 has 17 amino acids. Trimming pared 0 bases from V and 4 bases from J, leaving 18 bases between. The CDR3 DNA follows: TGTGCCAGCAGTTTATCGTGGGGTCATATTTTGGCCTATGGCTACACCTTC. Protein: CASSLSWGHILAYGYTF.

The J gene is TRBJ1-2, the V gene TRBV7-9, with D perhaps TRBD1 (6 bases). Trimming took 5 bases from V and 5 from J, leaving 12 bases between them. The germline gives CDR1 SEHNR, CDR2 FQNEAQ (reference sequence). There are 13 residues in the CDR3. CDR3 coding DNA: TGTGCCAGCAGCCAGGACAGTCTTTATGGCTACACCTTC. Translated, it gives CASSQDSLYGYTF.

This clone was seen a few times. V and J are TRBV5-1 and TRBJ1-1; 10 bases line up with TRBD1. The CDR3 sequence is 16 residues long. The J segment lost 4 bases and the V segment lost 0 bases, leaving 6 bases of the junction unmatched. Germline lookup yields CDR1 SGHRS and CDR2 YFSETQ. CDR3: CASSLAGTGAGTEAFF. The CDR3 DNA reads TGCGCCAGCAGCTTGGCCGGGACAGGGGCGGGCACTGAAGCTTTCTTT.

The CDR3 nucleotides read TGTGCCAGCAGTTACCCCGGGGCAGAGGGCACTGAAGCTTTCTTT. It translates to CASSYPGAEGTEAFF. The rearrangement joins TRBV6-6 to TRBJ1-1; weak D call: TRBD1 (5 bases). Germline V gives CDR1 MNHNY, CDR2 SVGAGI (reference sequence). CDR3 length: 15 amino acids. Trimming removed 2 bases at V and 4 bases at J, with 14 bases between.